This entry lists 24 T cell receptor beta chains sequenced from one sample in a study of T cell responses to AZD1222 COVID-19 vaccine. Libraries were prepared by immunoSEQ multiplex PCR; TCRdb keeps only in-frame clonotypes and omits some of them. The data show about 56,000 clones, 70% to 80% seen once. The sequencing used peripheral blood, collected 28 days after the second AZD1222 dose. The receptors derive from an adult who received the AZD1222 COVID-19 vaccine.

The gene calls are TRBV6-2 or TRBV6-3 and TRBJ2-7; the match to TRBD1 covers 8 bases. After removal of 0 bases from V and 7 bases from J, the junction contained 8 bases not matched to a gene. This CDR3 is built from 15 residues. Germline CDR1 is MNHEY and CDR2 is SVGEGT. CDR3 nucleotide sequence: TGTGCCAGCAGTTACTCGGCAGGGGGCCTTGTAGAGCAGTACTTC. It is translated as CASSYSAGGLVEQYF.

V and J are TRBV12-1 and TRBJ1-1. TRBV12-1 is tagged as a pseudogene. The CDR3 contains 18 residues. The chain's CDR3 is CASSSPTTGARLDTEAFF. The CDR3 bases are TGTGCCAGCAGCTCCCCCACGACGGGGGCGCGGTTGGACACTGAAGCTTTCTTT.

The chain uses TRBV28 and TRBJ2-1, with no clear D. This CDR3 region has 13 residues. V dropped 7 bases and J dropped 0 bases, with 7 bases sitting between them. Germline loops: CDR1 MDHEN, CDR2 SYDVKM. The CDR3 protein is CASKKYSYNEQFF. The CDR3 nucleotides are TGTGCCAGCAAGAAGTACTCCTACAATGAGCAGTTCTTC.

This chain joins TRBV4-2 and TRBJ2-7; TRBD1 or TRBD2 may be the D gene (5 bases each). V lost 0 bases and J lost 2, with 11 bases in between. The CDR3 is made up of 15 amino acids. The germline gives CDR1 LGHNA, CDR2 YNFKEQ. CDR3 protein: CASSQDLQGAYEQYF. The CDR3 DNA is TGTGCCAGCAGCCAAGATTTGCAGGGAGCCTACGAGCAGTACTTC.

The chain has TRBV30 and TRBJ1-3; 8 bases agree with TRBD1. From germline, CDR1 is GTSNPN and CDR2 SVGIG (reference sequence). The V gene end was trimmed by 1 base and the J gene end by 2 bases; junction bases not matched to a gene: 7. The CDR3 contains 16 residues. Here the CDR3 DNA reads TGTGCCTGGAGTGGTAGGACAGGGTGGGCTGGAAACACCATATATTTT. Amino acid sequence: CAWSGRTGWAGNTIYF.

This chain joins TRBV14 and TRBJ1-6; the match to TRBD1 covers 7 bases. This CDR3 is built from 14 residues. The germline V gene encodes CDR1 SGHDN and CDR2 FVKESK. V was clipped by 2 bases and J by 9 bases; unmatched bases: 4. The CDR3 here is CASSQYNRGSPLHF. The CDR3 DNA follows: TGTGCCAGCAGCCAATATAACAGGGGTTCACCCCTCCACTTT.

V usage is TRBV14 and J usage is TRBJ1-3; no definite D call. V lost 1 base to trimming and J lost 4 bases, with 8 bases between them. The germline V gene encodes CDR1 SGHDN and CDR2 FVKESK. There are 14 residues in the CDR3. CDR3 sequence: CASSQVTGGNTIYF. The CDR3, as DNA: TGTGCCAGCAGCCAAGTTACGGGGGGAAACACCATATATTTT.

The chain links TRBV20-1 to TRBJ2-1; D is ambiguous. This CDR3 spans 13 amino acids. Germline V lookup: CDR1 DFQATT, CDR2 SNEGSKA (reference sequence). V lost 3 bases to trimming and J lost 6 bases, with 12 bases between them. For the CDR3, the DNA is TGCAGTGCTAGTGCGGATCAGTTCAATGAGCAGTTCTTC. This encodes CSASADQFNEQFF.

V gene TRBV6-4 combines with J gene TRBJ2-2; 9 nucleotides line up with TRBD1. Germline CDR1 is MRHNA and CDR2 is SNTAGT. This CDR3 region has 14 residues. Trimming removed 6 bases from V and 5 bases from J; junction bases left unmatched: 4. CDR3 in DNA: TGTGCCAGCAGACAGGGGGCAAGGACCGGGGAGCTGTTTTTT. Translation: CASRQGARTGELFF.

V usage is TRBV20-1 and J usage is TRBJ2-5; 10 positions match TRBD1. The J segment lost 5 bases and the V segment lost 3 bases, leaving 6 bases of the junction unmatched. The CDR3 is made up of 14 amino acids. The germline V gene encodes CDR1 DFQATT and CDR2 SNEGSKA (reference sequence). CDR3 nucleotide sequence: TGCAGTGCTAGTTCGGGGACAGGGGACGAGACCCAGTACTTC. This sequence encodes CSASSGTGDETQYF.

This clone has a handful of counts. V is TRBV27 and J is TRBJ1-6; TRBD1 might be the D (6 bases). V lost 2 bases and J 3 bases, leaving 11 bases between the germline ends. CDR1 is MNHEY and CDR2 is SMNVEV in the germline V gene (reference sequence). The length of the CDR3 is 16 residues. Here the CDR3 DNA reads TGTGCCAGCAGTTTAACAGGGACAAACTATAATTCACCCCTCCACTTT. It specifies CASSLTGTNYNSPLHF.

The chain couples TRBV18 to TRBJ1-1, with 8 bases identical to TRBD1. The CDR3 is 14 amino acids. Germline CDR1 reads KGHSH; CDR2 reads LQKENI. The V and J ends lost 4 bases and 0 bases, in that order; junction bases with no gene match: 1. CDR3: CASSRGQVNTEAFF. CDR3 in DNA: TGTGCCAGCTCACGGGGACAGGTGAACACTGAAGCTTTCTTT.

This clone was picked up a small number of times. The CDR3 DNA reads as TGTGCCAGCTCACTAAGTCTGGAGGGCTTGTCACCCCTCCACTTT. As protein: CASSLSLEGLSPLHF. The V gene is TRBV18, the J gene TRBJ1-6; D uncertain. Trimming left V 4 bases short and J 10 bases short, with 17 bases between. The CDR3 contains 15 residues. The germline gives CDR1 KGHSH, CDR2 LQKENI. Variable domain in full (rest from reference TRBV18 and TRBJ1-6): NAGVMQNPRHLVRRRGQEARLRCSPMKGHSHVYWYRQLPEEGLKFMVYLQKENIIDESGMPKERFSAEFPKEGPSILRIQQVVRGDSAAYFCASSLSLEGLSPLHFGNGTRLTVT.

This chain joins TRBV7-2 and TRBJ1-2, with D possibly TRBD1 on 6 matching bases. CDR3 length equals 15 residues. CDR1 and CDR2 (germline): SGHTA, FQGNSA. Trimming removed 1 base from V and 3 bases from J, with 12 bases in between. The CDR3: CASSLGQTGDYGYTF. The DNA for the CDR3 is TGTGCCAGCAGCTTAGGGCAGACAGGTGACTATGGCTACACCTTC.

This clone occurred once. The chain combines TRBV4-1 with TRBJ1-5; possibly TRBD1 for D (5 bases). Germline V gene data show CDR1 as MGHRA and CDR2 as YSYEKL. There are 14 residues in the CDR3. With 4 bases removed from V and 1 base from J, the gap between germline ends came to 8 bases. The CDR3 nucleotides are TGCGCCAGCAGCCTGGGGGACAGCAATCAGCCCCAGCATTTT. This translates into CASSLGDSNQPQHF.

V and J are TRBV11-2 and TRBJ2-7, with 14 bases identical to TRBD2. This CDR3 region has 16 residues. The V segment lost 3 bases and the J segment 4 bases; nucleotides outside the gene matches: 5. CDR1 and CDR2 (germline): SGHAT, FQNNGV. The chain's CDR3 is CASSFLGLAGGYEQYF. In DNA, the CDR3 is TGTGCCAGCAGCTTCCTCGGACTAGCGGGAGGATACGAGCAGTACTTC.

This rearrangement joins TRBV6-1 to TRBJ1-1; D ambiguous. The CDR3 consists of 14 residues. V lost 3 bases and J lost 4, with 12 bases in between. Germline V gene lookup returns CDR1 MNHNS and CDR2 SASEGT. The CDR3 region is CASSELPRATEAFF. The CDR3 DNA is TGTGCCAGCAGTGAGCTACCCCGAGCCACTGAAGCTTTCTTT.

The chain links TRBV28 to TRBJ2-7; unclear D gene. Germline assignment: CDR1 MDHEN and CDR2 SYDVKM. There are 14 residues in the CDR3. Trimming shortened V by 3 bases and J by 1 base, and 10 bases separated the two germline ends. For the CDR3, the DNA is TGTGCCAGCAGTTTCGGCAGGCCGTCCTACGAGCAGTACTTC. This sequence encodes CASSFGRPSYEQYF.

The genes are TRBV27 and TRBJ2-7, with 8 bases identical to TRBD1. In germline, CDR1 is MNHEY, CDR2 SMNVEV (reference sequence). The ends lost 6 bases at V and 6 bases at J; junction bases unmatched: 4. The CDR3 contains 12 residues. CDR3 sequence reads: CASSGQGGEQYF. CDR3 DNA sequence: TGTGCCAGCAGCGGACAGGGAGGCGAGCAGTACTTC.

The chain employs TRBV13 and TRBJ2-1; TRBD1 might be the D (6 bases). The ends were cut back, 7 bases at V and 3 bases at J, with 16 bases in the middle. Germline V gene lookup returns CDR1 PRHDT and CDR2 FYEKMQ (reference sequence). The CDR3 has 15 amino acids. The CDR3 reads CASILVGHLYNEQFF. CDR3 nucleotide sequence: TGTGCCAGCATATTAGTGGGACACCTCTACAATGAGCAGTTCTTC.

The chain recombines TRBV6-5 with TRBJ1-6; D gene unclear. Trimming removed 0 bases at V and 9 bases at J, with 15 bases between. Germline V lookup: CDR1 MNHEY, CDR2 SVGAGI. The CDR3 contains 16 residues. The CDR3 sequence is CASSYSDRGRSSPLHF. CDR3 DNA sequence: TGTGCCAGCAGTTACTCTGACCGAGGGAGATCTTCACCCCTCCACTTT.

The chain uses TRBV10-2 and TRBJ2-7, with a possible D match to TRBD1 (7 bases). Germline CDR1 and CDR2: WSHSY and SAAADI. V was pared by 8 bases and J by 3 bases, with 14 bases between. The CDR3 length is 13 residues. DNA of the CDR3: TGCGCCAGCTTGGCGGGACAGTACTACGAGCAGTACTTC. Amino acids: CASLAGQYYEQYF.

The chain is built from TRBV27 and TRBJ1-2; maybe TRBD1 (5 bases). The V end was cut by 0 bases, the J end by 3 bases, with 8 bases between. This CDR3 contains 14 residues. Germline V gives CDR1 MNHEY, CDR2 SMNVEV (reference sequence). The DNA for the CDR3 is TGTGCCAGCAGTTTATCAGGGACCCACTATGGCTACACCTTC. It encodes CASSLSGTHYGYTF.

V is TRBV3-1 (or the pseudogene TRBV3-2) and J is TRBJ2-2; no definite D call. The CDR3 is made up of 15 amino acids. In germline, CDR1 is LGHDT, CDR2 YNNKEL (reference sequence). V lost 0 bases to trimming and J lost 4 bases, with 9 bases between them. This CDR3 reads CASSQDRFGTGELFF. The CDR3 nucleotides are TGTGCCAGCAGCCAAGATAGATTTGGCACCGGGGAGCTGTTTTTT.